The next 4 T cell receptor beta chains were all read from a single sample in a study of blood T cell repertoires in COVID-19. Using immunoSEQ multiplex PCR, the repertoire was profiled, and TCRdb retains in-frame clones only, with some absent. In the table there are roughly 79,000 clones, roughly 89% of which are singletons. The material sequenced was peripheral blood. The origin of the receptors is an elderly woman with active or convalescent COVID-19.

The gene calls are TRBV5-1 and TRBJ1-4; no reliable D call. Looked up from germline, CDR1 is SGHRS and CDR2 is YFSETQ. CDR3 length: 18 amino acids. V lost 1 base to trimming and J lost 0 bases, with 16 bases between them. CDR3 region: CASSLIGAAYATNEKLFF. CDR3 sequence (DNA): TGCGCCAGCAGCTTGATCGGAGCAGCTTATGCAACTAATGAAAAACTGTTTTTT.

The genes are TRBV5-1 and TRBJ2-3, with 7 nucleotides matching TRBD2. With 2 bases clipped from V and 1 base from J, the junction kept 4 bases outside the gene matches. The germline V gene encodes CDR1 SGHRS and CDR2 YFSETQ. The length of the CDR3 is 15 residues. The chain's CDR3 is CASSLSLAGTDTQYF. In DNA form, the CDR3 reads TGCGCCAGCAGCTTATCGCTAGCGGGCACAGATACGCAGTATTTT.

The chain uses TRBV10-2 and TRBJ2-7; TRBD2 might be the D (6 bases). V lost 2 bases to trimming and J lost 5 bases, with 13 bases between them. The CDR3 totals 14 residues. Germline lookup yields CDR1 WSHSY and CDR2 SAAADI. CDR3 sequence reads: CASSEKGGQNEQYF. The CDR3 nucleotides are TGCGCCAGCAGTGAGAAGGGAGGCCAGAACGAGCAGTACTTC.

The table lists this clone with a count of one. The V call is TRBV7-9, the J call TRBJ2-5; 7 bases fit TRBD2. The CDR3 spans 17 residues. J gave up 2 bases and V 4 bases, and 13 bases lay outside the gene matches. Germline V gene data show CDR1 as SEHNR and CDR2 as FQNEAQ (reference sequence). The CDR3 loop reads CASSSPRGSGAQETQYF. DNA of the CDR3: TGTGCCAGCAGCTCCCCCCGGGGAAGCGGGGCGCAAGAGACCCAGTACTTC.